Included here is one TCR beta chain sequence, with context. What it binds is not known. Unique molecular identifiers were carried by the TCR beta cDNA libraries. TCRdb fed the PCR reads into MiXCR, producing one record per CDR3 protein. The profile shows about 400,000 distinct CDR3 sequences, less than 35% of them singletons. Trimming removed 7 bases from V and 4 bases from J, with 17 bases in between. The CDR3 spans 14 residues. CDR1 is DFQATT, CDR2 SNEGSKA, per germline (reference sequence). The data are from a study of post-analysis software for immune sequencing data. As for the study in general: The patients showed relapsing-remitting, secondary progressive and progressive-relapsing multiple sclerosis courses. Study results and caveats: Roughly 5 TRBV segments occurring more often in patients than controls included TRBV5-6, TRBV5-1 and TRBV20-1. Controls showed significantly higher normalized Chao1 diversity than did multiple sclerosis patients. F-measure co-clustering was strong for batch-matched samples.

Sequenced: blood. V gene TRBV20-1 combines with J gene TRBJ2-1; perhaps D is TRBD1 or TRBD2 (6 bases each). The TCR originated in a girl aged 10 to 17 with multiple sclerosis. The CDR3 nucleotides are TGCAGTGTCAGCCGAGGGGGGCGGTACAATGAGCAGTTCTTC. Its translation is CSVSRGGRYNEQFF.